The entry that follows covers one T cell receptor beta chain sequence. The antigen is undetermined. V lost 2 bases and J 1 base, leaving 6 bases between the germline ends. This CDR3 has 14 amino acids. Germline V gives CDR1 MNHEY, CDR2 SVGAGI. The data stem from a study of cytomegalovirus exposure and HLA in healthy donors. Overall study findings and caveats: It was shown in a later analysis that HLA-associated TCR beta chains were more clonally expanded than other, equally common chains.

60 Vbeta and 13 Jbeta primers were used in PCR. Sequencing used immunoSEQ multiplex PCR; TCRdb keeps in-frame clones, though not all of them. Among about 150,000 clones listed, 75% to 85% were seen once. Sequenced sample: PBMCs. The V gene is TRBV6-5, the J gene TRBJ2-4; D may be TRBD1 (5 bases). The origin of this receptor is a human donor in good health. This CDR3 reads CASSYRGAKNIQYF. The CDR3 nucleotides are TGTGCCAGCAGTTACAGGGGCGCCAAAAACATTCAGTACTTC.